The 14 T cell receptor beta chains reported below all come from one sample, sequenced in a study of CD8+CD57+ T cells in acquired aplastic anemia. Genomic DNA, the template, was used for profiling of the TCR beta VDJ and CDR3. TCRdb used MiXCR to reprocess the reads, holding one entry per CDR3 protein. The top ten clones hold 0.85% to 1.2% of a sample with 150,000 to 200,000 distinct CDR3 sequences, 45% to 55% of them seen once. Selection for sequencing was limited to patients who had shown CD8+CD57+ cell expansion by flow cytometry. Material for sequencing was sorted CD4+, CD8+, or CD8+CD57+ T cells (not recorded which) from PBMCs. These receptors all stem from a human donor with aplastic anemia.

The chain carries TRBV7-2 and TRBJ2-5, with D unresolved. The CDR3 is 13 amino acids. Trimming removed 1 base from V and 4 bases from J, with 7 bases in between. CDR1 and CDR2 (germline): SGHTA, FQGNSA. The DNA for the CDR3 is TGTGCCAGCAGCTTAGACGGAAGAGAGACCCAGTACTTC. This translates into CASSLDGRETQYF.

V is TRBV7-3 and J is TRBJ2-3, with D unresolved. This CDR3 has 13 residues. Trimming cost V 4 bases and J 4 bases, with 9 bases left between them. CDR1 SGHTA and CDR2 FQGTGA come from the germline V gene. CDR3 DNA sequence: TGTGCCAGCAGCTCCCAAATTGCAGATACGCAGTATTTT. This encodes CASSSQIADTQYF.

This chain joins TRBV11-2 and TRBJ2-1; 10 nucleotides agree with TRBD2. Germline CDR1 reads SGHAT; CDR2 reads FQNNGV. J was trimmed by 4 bases and V by 6 bases; bases with no gene match: 6. This CDR3 is built from 15 residues. Here the CDR3 reads CASRMSGGAYNEQFF. The CDR3 DNA sequence: TGTGCCAGCAGGATGAGCGGGGGGGCTTACAATGAGCAGTTCTTC.

The rearrangement joins TRBV20-1 to TRBJ2-7; the match to TRBD1 covers 10 bases. This CDR3 region has 15 residues. Germline loops: CDR1 DFQATT, CDR2 SNEGSKA (reference sequence). V trimming: 6 bases; J trimming: 3 bases; junction bases outside the gene matches: 11. The CDR3 is CSAKPGTGENYEQYF. The DNA of the CDR3 is TGCAGTGCCAAACCCGGGACAGGGGAAAACTACGAGCAGTACTTC.

This clonotype has just a few counts. The rearrangement uses TRBV20-1 and TRBJ2-3; 10 bases line up with TRBD2. The germline V gene encodes CDR1 DFQATT and CDR2 SNEGSKA (reference sequence). The trim removed 4 bases at V and 4 bases at J, leaving 8 bases unmatched. The length of the CDR3 is 15 residues. CDR3 sequence reads: CSATFLAGDADTQYF. The CDR3 DNA follows: TGCAGTGCTACGTTCCTAGCGGGGGATGCAGATACGCAGTATTTT.

This clonotype was detected a few times. It may be a read error: a sequence one base away is much more abundant. V gene TRBV6-1 combines with J gene TRBJ2-7, with D perhaps TRBD2 (6 bases). Trimming cost V 9 bases and J 8 bases, with 17 bases left between them. In germline, CDR1 is MNHNS, CDR2 SASEGT. The CDR3 consists of 12 residues. The CDR3 DNA sequence: TGTGCCAGTTGGGACTTCGAGTACAAGCAGTACTTC. Its translation is CASWDFEYKQYF.

The rearrangement uses TRBV20-1 and TRBJ1-3; 7 bases align to TRBD1. After removal of 3 bases from V and 2 bases from J, the junction contained 7 bases not matched to a gene. This CDR3 contains 15 residues. Germline V lookup: CDR1 DFQATT, CDR2 SNEGSKA (reference sequence). This CDR3 is CSASSGQVPGNTIYF. CDR3 DNA: TGCAGTGCTAGTTCCGGACAGGTCCCTGGAAACACCATATATTTT.

Regarding this clonotype: A much more abundant neighbour one base away suggests this may be a read error. The chain has TRBV7-8 and TRBJ1-1; D possibly corresponds to TRBD1 (5 bases). From germline, CDR1 is SGHVS and CDR2 FQNEAQ. V lost 5 bases and J lost 1, with 8 bases in between. The CDR3 totals 13 residues. The CDR3 sequence: CASSAGQNTEAFF. The CDR3 DNA reads as TGTGCCAGCAGCGCCGGACAGAACACTGAAGCTTTCTTT.

The rearrangement joins TRBV9 to TRBJ1-4; D gene uncertain. V dropped 1 base and J dropped 12 bases, with 13 bases sitting between them. The V gene's germline CDR1 is SGDLS and CDR2 YYNGEE. The CDR3 totals 13 residues. The CDR3 here is CASSVTYQDQLFF. In DNA, the CDR3 is TGTGCCAGCAGCGTAACGTACCAGGACCAACTGTTTTTT.

This clonotype was counted ten times or more. The chain combines TRBV10-3 with TRBJ1-2; D gene ambiguous. The CDR3 covers 11 residues. The V end lost 4 bases, the J end lost 7 bases, and 7 bases lay between the germline ends. Germline V gene sequence: CDR1 ENHRY, CDR2 SYGVKD. The CDR3 DNA reads as TGTGCCATCAGTGTCCCCTCTGGCTACACCTTC. Its protein product is CAISVPSGYTF.

V is TRBV6-1 and J is TRBJ2-7; D gene unclear. The CDR3 is 10 amino acids. CDR1 and CDR2 (germline): MNHNS, SASEGT. Trimming removed 8 bases from V and 0 bases from J, with 2 bases in between. The CDR3 reads CASDSYEQYF. CDR3 nucleotide sequence: TGTGCCAGCGACTCCTACGAGCAGTACTTC.

This clonotype has ten or more counts. V and J are TRBV10-3 and TRBJ2-3, with D possibly TRBD2 on 5 matching bases. In germline, CDR1 is ENHRY, CDR2 SYGVKD. The CDR3 length is 16 residues. Deletions cut 2 bases from V and 1 base from J, with 13 bases between. The DNA for the CDR3 is TGTGCCATCAGTGAGCGGAGGTCTTCCGGCACAGATACGCAGTATTTT. Translated: CAISERRSSGTDTQYF.

This clonotype has just one count. This rearrangement joins TRBV7-9 to TRBJ2-1; 9 nucleotides match TRBD2. Germline values: CDR1 SEHNR, CDR2 FQNEAQ (reference sequence). The V segment lost 9 bases and the J segment 5 bases; nucleotides outside the gene matches: 5. This CDR3 has 13 residues. CDR3 amino acids: CASPGLANNEQFF. CDR3 coding DNA: TGTGCCAGTCCGGGACTAGCAAACAATGAGCAGTTCTTC.

The chain employs TRBV19 and TRBJ2-7, with TRBD1 matching over 7 bases. The germline V gene has CDR1 LNHDA and CDR2 SQIVND (reference sequence). Trimming at V came to 9 bases and at J to 4 bases, leaving 6 bases not matched to a gene. The CDR3 is 12 amino acids. CDR3 nucleotides: TGTGCCAGCCGGGGACAGAAATACGAGCAGTACTTC. The encoded protein is CASRGQKYEQYF.